The TCR beta chain described here comes from a study of early T cells in non-severe SARS-CoV-2 infection. About the research overall: Chains from this unsorted whole-blood bulk RNA could not be paired. General study results and limits: A preference for anti-spike CD8 responses marked VDJdb matching, which missed private and CD4 specificities.

A few counts support this clonotype. The antigen is undetermined. Individual cDNA molecules received unique molecular identifiers during library preparation. TCRdb re-called the 5' RACE reads through MiXCR, storing one row per CDR3 protein. Seen here are 68,000 or so distinct CDR3 sequences, roughly 10% observed once, and the top ten hold around 6.4%. The TCR was taken from an adult who was a healthcare worker with PCR-confirmed SARS-CoV-2 infection or an uninfected control (not recorded which). Source material: whole blood.

The CDR3 is CASSPHGLAGPQETQYF. In nucleotides, the CDR3 is TGTGCCAGCAGCCCCCATGGTCTAGCGGGACCGCAAGAGACCCAGTACTTC. The rearrangement joins TRBV7-2 to TRBJ2-5; TRBD2 matches 9 bases. Germline V gives CDR1 SGHTA, CDR2 FQGNSA. CDR3 length equals 17 residues. The ends lost 5 bases at V and 2 bases at J; junction bases unmatched: 12.